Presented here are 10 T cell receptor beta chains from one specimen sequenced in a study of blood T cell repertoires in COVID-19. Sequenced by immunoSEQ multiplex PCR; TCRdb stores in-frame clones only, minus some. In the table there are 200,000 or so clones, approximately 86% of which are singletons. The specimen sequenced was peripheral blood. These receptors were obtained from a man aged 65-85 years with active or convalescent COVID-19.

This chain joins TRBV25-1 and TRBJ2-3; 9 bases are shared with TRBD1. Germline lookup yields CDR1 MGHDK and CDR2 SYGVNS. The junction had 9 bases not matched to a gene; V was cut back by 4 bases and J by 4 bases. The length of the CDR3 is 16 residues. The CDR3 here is CASSAQDRGFADTQYF. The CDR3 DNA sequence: TGTGCCAGCAGTGCCCAGGACAGGGGATTTGCAGATACGCAGTATTTT. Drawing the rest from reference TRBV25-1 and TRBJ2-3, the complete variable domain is EADIYQTPRYLVIGTGKKITLECSQTMGHDKMYWYQQDPGMELHLIHYSYGVNSTEKGDLSSESTVSRIRTEHFPLTLESARPSHTSQYLCASSAQDRGFADTQYFGPGTRLTVL.

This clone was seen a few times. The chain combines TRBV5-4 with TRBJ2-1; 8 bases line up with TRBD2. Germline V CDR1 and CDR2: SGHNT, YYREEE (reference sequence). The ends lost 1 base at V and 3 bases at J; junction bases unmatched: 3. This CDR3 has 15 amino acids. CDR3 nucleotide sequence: TGTGCCAGCAGCTTGACTAGCGGAAGCTACAATGAGCAGTTCTTC. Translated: CASSLTSGSYNEQFF.

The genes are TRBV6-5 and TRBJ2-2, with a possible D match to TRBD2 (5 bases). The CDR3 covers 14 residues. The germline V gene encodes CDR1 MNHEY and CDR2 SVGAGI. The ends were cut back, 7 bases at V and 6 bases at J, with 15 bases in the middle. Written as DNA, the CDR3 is TGTGCCAGCACTCGGGGATCCCTGCCCGGGGAGCTGTTTTTT. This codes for CASTRGSLPGELFF.

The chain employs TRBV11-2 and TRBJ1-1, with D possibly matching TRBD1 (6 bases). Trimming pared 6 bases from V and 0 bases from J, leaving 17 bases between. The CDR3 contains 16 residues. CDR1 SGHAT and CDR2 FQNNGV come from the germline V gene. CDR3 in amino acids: CASRVWRGQMNTEAFF. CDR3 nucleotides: TGTGCCAGCAGGGTTTGGCGGGGGCAAATGAACACTGAAGCTTTCTTT.

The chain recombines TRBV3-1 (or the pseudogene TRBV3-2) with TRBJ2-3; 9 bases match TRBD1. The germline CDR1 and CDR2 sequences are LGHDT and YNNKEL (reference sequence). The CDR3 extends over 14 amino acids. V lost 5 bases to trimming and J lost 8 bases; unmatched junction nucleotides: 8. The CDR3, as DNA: TGTGCCAGCAGCGTTGGGACAGGGTCAAGTACGCAGTATTTT. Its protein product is CASSVGTGSSTQYF.

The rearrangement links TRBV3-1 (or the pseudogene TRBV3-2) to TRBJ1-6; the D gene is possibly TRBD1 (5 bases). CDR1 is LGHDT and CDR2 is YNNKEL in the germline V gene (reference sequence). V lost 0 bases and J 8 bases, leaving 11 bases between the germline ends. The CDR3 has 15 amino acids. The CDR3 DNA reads TGTGCCAGCAGCCAAGATCATCAGGGTGATTCACCCCTCCACTTT. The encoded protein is CASSQDHQGDSPLHF.

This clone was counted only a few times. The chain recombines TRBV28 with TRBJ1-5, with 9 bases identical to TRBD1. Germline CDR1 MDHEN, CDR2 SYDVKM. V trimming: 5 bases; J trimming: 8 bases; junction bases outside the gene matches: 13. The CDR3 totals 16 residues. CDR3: CASSRRGQGKDKPQHF. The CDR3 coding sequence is TGTGCCAGCAGTCGGAGAGGACAGGGGAAGGATAAGCCCCAGCATTTT.

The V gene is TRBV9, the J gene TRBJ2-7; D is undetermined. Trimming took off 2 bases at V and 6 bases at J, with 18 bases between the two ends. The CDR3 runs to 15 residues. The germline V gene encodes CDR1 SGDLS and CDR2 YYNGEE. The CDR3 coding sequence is TGTGCCAGCAGCGTTTTGCCAGACCCAGAGCGCGAGCAGTACTTC. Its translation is CASSVLPDPEREQYF.

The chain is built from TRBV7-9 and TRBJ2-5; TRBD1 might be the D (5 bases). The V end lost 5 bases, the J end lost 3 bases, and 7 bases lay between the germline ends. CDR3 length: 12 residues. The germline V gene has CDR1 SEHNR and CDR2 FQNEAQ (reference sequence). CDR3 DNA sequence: TGTGCCAGCAGCGCAGGGAAAGAGACCCAGTACTTC. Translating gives CASSAGKETQYF.

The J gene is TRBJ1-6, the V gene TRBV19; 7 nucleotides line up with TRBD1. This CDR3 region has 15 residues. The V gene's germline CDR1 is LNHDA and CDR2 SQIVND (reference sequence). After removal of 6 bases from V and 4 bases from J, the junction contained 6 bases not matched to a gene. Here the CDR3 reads CASREGQNYNSPLHF. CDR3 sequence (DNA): TGTGCCAGTAGAGAGGGACAGAATTATAATTCACCCCTCCACTTT.